This T cell receptor (beta chain) was obtained from a study of blood T cells in healthy people across ages. The second PCR ran about 6 to 12 cycles with a sample-barcoded 5' primer and J-beta primers. TCRdb redid the calling of the 5' RACE reads with MiXCR, one entry per CDR3 protein. Of 750,000 to 950,000 distinct CDR3 sequences in the sample, 29% were seen once. Germline V gives CDR1 MDHEN, CDR2 SYDVKM. V lost 7 bases and J lost 0, with 10 bases in between. The CDR3 extends over 13 amino acids. This clonotype was counted at least ten times. This sample was also put to use in a study of T cells of mothers and their children. That study reports: Across the analysis, no persistent microchimeric T cell clones were detected.

The sequencing input was blood. The rearrangement links TRBV28 to TRBJ2-7; D gene unclear. The sequence derives from a woman aged 40 to 55 in good health. This CDR3 reads CASTQEVSYEQYF. CDR3 coding DNA: TGTGCCAGCACCCAAGAGGTCTCCTACGAGCAGTACTTC. The whole variable domain, filled in from reference TRBV28 and TRBJ2-7, reads DVKVTQSSRYLVKRTGEKVFLECVQDMDHENMFWYRQDPGLGLRLIYFSYDVKMKEKGDIPEGYSVSREKKERFSLILESASTNQTSMYLCASTQEVSYEQYFGPGTRLTVT.